The 9 T cell receptor beta chains presented below share a single source sample, sequenced in a study of cytomegalovirus exposure and HLA in healthy donors. Generated by immunoSEQ multiplex PCR, the TCRdb table keeps only in-frame clones and is missing some. The repertoire includes 240,000 or so clones, approximately 84% of them detected once, and 1% to 1.5% sits in the top ten. The source material was PBMCs. The receptors shown here come from a woman aged 25 to 39 in good health and CMV-seropositive.

This rearrangement joins TRBV9 to TRBJ2-3; D perhaps matches TRBD2 (5 bases). Trimming shortened V by 7 bases and J by 0 bases, and 9 bases separated the two germline ends. The CDR3 is 13 residues long. Per the germline V gene, CDR1 is SGDLS and CDR2 is YYNGEE. CDR3 bases: TGTGCCAGCGGACTCCCTAGCACAGATACGCAGTATTTT. Residues: CASGLPSTDTQYF.

The rearrangement joins TRBV2 to TRBJ2-1; the match to TRBD2 covers 10 bases. V shed 8 bases and J 2 bases; nucleotides not matched to a gene: 9. Germline lookup yields CDR1 SNHLY and CDR2 FYNNEI. The length of the CDR3 is 16 residues. CDR3 DNA sequence: TGTGCCAGCGTTGGGGCCACTAGCGGGGCCTACAATGAGCAGTTCTTC. Translating it yields CASVGATSGAYNEQFF.

The V gene is TRBV7-6, the J gene TRBJ2-7, with D perhaps TRBD2 (5 bases). Trimming shortened V by 0 bases and J by 11 bases, and 14 bases separated the two germline ends. This CDR3 has 13 amino acids. CDR1 SGHVS and CDR2 FNYEAQ come from the germline V gene. The CDR3 spells CASSLAEGEREYF. CDR3 sequence (DNA): TGTGCCAGCAGCTTAGCTGAGGGAGAGAGGGAGTACTTC.

The chain joins TRBV19 to TRBJ2-3, with D possibly being TRBD1 (6 bases). V was cut by 9 bases and J by 2 bases, with 15 bases left in between. The length of the CDR3 is 14 residues. Per the germline V gene, CDR1 is LNHDA and CDR2 is SQIVND (reference sequence). In DNA form, the CDR3 reads TGTGCCAGCAGGCAACAGGGCCTCACAGATACGCAGTATTTT. Translated, it gives CASRQQGLTDTQYF. Full variable domain (outside the CDR3, taken from reference TRBV19 and TRBJ2-3): DGGITQSPKYLFRKEGQNVTLSCEQNLNHDAMYWYRQDPGQGLRLIYYSQIVNDFQKGDIAEGYSVSREKKESFPLTVTSAQKNPTAFYLCASRQQGLTDTQYFGPGTRLTVL.

CDR3 sequence reads: CASRIQGGNENEQFF. The CDR3 DNA reads TGTGCCAGCAGAATCCAGGGGGGAAATGAAAATGAGCAGTTCTTC. V usage is TRBV27 and J usage is TRBJ2-1, with D perhaps TRBD1 (7 bases). The V end lost 6 bases, the J end lost 7 bases, and 19 bases lay between the germline ends. The CDR3 is made up of 15 amino acids. Germline values: CDR1 MNHEY, CDR2 SMNVEV (reference sequence).

The chain is built from TRBV11-3 and TRBJ1-1; tentatively, D is TRBD1 (6 bases). Per germline, CDR1 SGHNT and CDR2 YENEEA. The CDR3 contains 15 residues. V was shortened by 1 base and J by 1 base, with 10 bases between the two germline ends. The CDR3 DNA sequence: TGTGCCAGCAGCTTAGTCCGGGGGGCGAACACTGAAGCTTTCTTT. It yields the protein CASSLVRGANTEAFF.

The chain combines TRBV27 with TRBJ2-1, with a tentative D call TRBD2 (5 bases). V lost 8 bases and J lost 5, with 16 bases in between. The CDR3 spans 14 residues. In germline, CDR1 is MNHEY, CDR2 SMNVEV (reference sequence). The CDR3 coding sequence is TGTGCCAGCGGCCTAATAGCGTTTCACAATGAGCAGTTCTTC. Translated: CASGLIAFHNEQFF.

In its sample, this clone was seen once. V is TRBV6-5 and J is TRBJ2-1, with 10 bases matching TRBD2. From germline, CDR1 is MNHEY and CDR2 SVGAGI. The CDR3 contains 14 residues. Trimming at V came to 4 bases and at J to 7 bases, leaving 4 bases not matched to a gene. CDR3 protein: CASSFTSGINEQFF. The CDR3 DNA follows: TGTGCCAGCAGTTTCACTAGCGGGATAAATGAGCAGTTCTTC.

This clone was found once. The chain employs TRBV19 and TRBJ1-5; no firm D call. Trimming took off 2 bases at V and 5 bases at J, with 4 bases between the two ends. This CDR3 region has 12 residues. CDR1 and CDR2 from the germline V gene are LNHDA and SQIVND (reference sequence). This chain's CDR3 is CASSISDQPQHF. The CDR3, as DNA: TGTGCCAGTAGTATATCAGATCAGCCCCAGCATTTT.